The 30 T cell receptor beta chains given below trace back to one sample, sequenced in a study of blood T cell repertoires in COVID-19. Using immunoSEQ multiplex PCR, the repertoire was profiled, and TCRdb retains in-frame clones only, with some absent. Counted here are fewer than 350,000 clones, 85% occurring once; the ten biggest clones make up around 2%. Sequencing used PBMCs or T cells enriched from blood (not recorded which). These receptors were obtained from a woman in her 30s who had been exposed to COVID-19.

The chain uses TRBV7-3 and TRBJ2-2; TRBD2 matches 8 bases. This CDR3 region has 15 residues. The junction had 10 bases not matched to a gene; V was cut back by 6 bases and J by 7 bases. Germline V gene lookup returns CDR1 SGHTA and CDR2 FQGTGA. The CDR3 loop is CASRQATAGGGELFF. CDR3 coding DNA: TGTGCCAGCAGACAAGCCACCGCGGGGGGCGGGGAGCTGTTTTTT.

A single count supports this clone. The rearrangement uses TRBV27 and TRBJ2-1; 7 bases are shared with TRBD1. The trim removed 5 bases at V and 7 bases at J, leaving 14 bases unmatched. Per germline, CDR1 MNHEY and CDR2 SMNVEV (reference sequence). The CDR3 runs to 16 residues. The CDR3 nucleotides read TGTGCCAGCAGTATCGACAGGGTGATCGGGATAAATGAGCAGTTCTTC. It translates to CASSIDRVIGINEQFF.

The gene calls are TRBV12-5 and TRBJ1-2; 7 positions match TRBD1. Per the germline V gene, CDR1 is LGHNT and CDR2 is FRNRAP. The CDR3 loop spans 15 amino acids. V lost 2 bases to trimming and J lost 2 bases; unmatched junction nucleotides: 5. This CDR3 is CASGLRQGSNYGYTF. The CDR3 DNA reads as TGTGCTAGTGGTTTGAGACAGGGTTCCAACTATGGCTACACCTTC. Full variable domain (rest looked up from reference TRBV12-5 and TRBJ1-2): DARVTQTPRHKVTEMGQEVTMRCQPILGHNTVFWYRQTMMQGLELLAYFRNRAPLDDSGMPKDRFSAEMPDATLATLKIQPSEPRDSAVYFCASGLRQGSNYGYTFGSGTRLTVV.

This chain connects TRBV10-3 to TRBJ2-1; 8 positions match TRBD2. Germline-derived CDR1 and CDR2 are ENHRY and SYGVKD. Trimming at V came to 4 bases and at J to 0 bases, leaving 5 bases not matched to a gene. The CDR3 contains 16 residues. The CDR3 loop is CAISAGGVSSYNEQFF. CDR3 sequence (DNA): TGTGCCATCAGTGCCGGGGGGGTTAGCTCCTACAATGAGCAGTTCTTC.

This clone was seen more than once but under ten times. V usage is TRBV27 and J usage is TRBJ2-1, with 10 positions matching TRBD2. The J segment lost 3 bases and the V segment lost 7 bases, leaving 15 bases of the junction unmatched. CDR3 length: 18 amino acids. Germline lookup yields CDR1 MNHEY and CDR2 SMNVEV (reference sequence). The DNA of the CDR3 is TGTGCCAGCATCCCCGAGCCGGCTAGCGGGGGCGTCTACAATGAGCAGTTCTTC. Protein product: CASIPEPASGGVYNEQFF.

This clone was picked up a small number of times. The V gene is TRBV5-4, the J gene TRBJ1-2; 7 nucleotides match TRBD1. The CDR3 covers 14 residues. Germline CDR1 SGHNT, CDR2 YYREEE (reference sequence). V gave up 2 bases and J gave up 5 bases; unmatched junction bases: 6. The CDR3: CASSFPGQLYGYTF. The CDR3 DNA follows: TGTGCCAGCAGCTTTCCGGGACAGCTATATGGCTACACCTTC.

The chain recombines TRBV7-2 with TRBJ2-1; 8 bases match TRBD1. Trimming removed 6 bases from V and 3 bases from J; junction bases left unmatched: 7. The length of the CDR3 is 15 residues. Germline loops: CDR1 SGHTA, CDR2 FQGNSA. CDR3 residues: CASSAGQGGYNEQFF. The CDR3 DNA sequence: TGTGCCAGCAGTGCCGGACAGGGTGGCTACAATGAGCAGTTCTTC.

The chain has TRBV11-2 and TRBJ1-1; 7 nucleotides align to TRBD1. The CDR3 contains 13 residues. The J segment lost 10 bases and the V segment lost 5 bases, leaving 10 bases of the junction unmatched. Per germline, CDR1 SGHAT and CDR2 FQNNGV. CDR3 region: CASSPWDRYTAFF. CDR3 DNA sequence: TGTGCCAGCAGCCCCTGGGACAGATATACAGCTTTCTTT.

About this clone itself: The same CDR3 arises from other DNA sequences in this sample as well. This chain connects TRBV7-3 to TRBJ2-2, with TRBD2 identical over 11 bases. The CDR3 spans 17 residues. CDR1 and CDR2 (germline): SGHTA, FQGTGA. V was pared by 0 bases and J by 1 base, with 1 base of the junction left unmatched. The CDR3 region has the DNA TGTGCCAGCAGCTTAACCGGGACTAGCGGGAACACCGGGGAGCTGTTTTTT. It encodes CASSLTGTSGNTGELFF.

The chain employs TRBV3-1 (or the pseudogene TRBV3-2) and TRBJ1-2, with 11 positions matching TRBD1. The CDR3 runs 14 residues. The germline gives CDR1 LGHDT, CDR2 YNNKEL (reference sequence). The V segment lost 4 bases and the J segment 4 bases; nucleotides outside the gene matches: 2. CDR3 sequence (DNA): TGTGCCAGCAGCCCCGGGACAGGGGGCTATGGCTACACCTTC. This codes for CASSPGTGGYGYTF.

This clone was seen just once. J is TRBJ1-1 and V is TRBV5-1; no clear D gene. The CDR3 spans 17 residues. V lost 6 bases to trimming and J lost 0 bases, with 21 bases between them. Germline V gene sequence: CDR1 SGHRS, CDR2 YFSETQ. The CDR3 spells CASTPGLPSIMNTEAFF. The DNA of the CDR3 is TGCGCCAGCACCCCGGGATTGCCATCGATAATGAACACTGAAGCTTTCTTT.

This rearrangement joins TRBV6-2 or TRBV6-3 to TRBJ2-7; 7 positions match TRBD1. The CDR3 is 18 amino acids. The junction had 18 bases not matched to a gene; V was cut back by 2 bases and J by 5 bases. CDR1 and CDR2 from the germline V gene are MNHEY and SVGEGT. Here the CDR3 reads CASSYMTGNPTSSDEQYF. The CDR3, as DNA: TGTGCCAGCAGTTACATGACAGGGAACCCTACGAGCAGCGACGAGCAGTACTTC.

This clone was picked up one time. This chain joins TRBV28 and TRBJ1-1; D is undetermined. This CDR3 comprises 10 residues. Germline V gives CDR1 MDHEN, CDR2 SYDVKM. Trimming cost V 9 bases and J 8 bases, with 10 bases left between them. The CDR3 DNA reads TGTGCCAGTTCCACCAGGGAAGCTTTCTTT. Its translation is CASSTREAFF.

The chain uses TRBV7-6 and TRBJ1-6; TRBD1 might be the D (5 bases). V lost 4 bases and J 9 bases, leaving 13 bases between the germline ends. CDR1 and CDR2 from the germline V gene are SGHVS and FNYEAQ. CDR3 length: 14 residues. The CDR3 DNA is TGTGCCAGCAGCTCCGCGCAGGGTCGTTCACCCCTCCACTTT. Residues: CASSSAQGRSPLHF. Variable domain in full (rest from reference TRBV7-6 and TRBJ1-6): GAGVSQSPRYKVTKRGQDVALRCDPISGHVSLYWYRQALGQGPEFLTYFNYEAQQDKSGLPNDRFSAERPEGSISTLTIQRTEQRDSAMYRCASSSAQGRSPLHFGNGTRLTVT.

V usage is TRBV28 and J usage is TRBJ1-2; perhaps TRBD1 as D (5 bases). Germline V gives CDR1 MDHEN, CDR2 SYDVKM. This CDR3 has 12 amino acids. V was pared by 6 bases and J by 8 bases, with 13 bases between. The CDR3 coding sequence is TGTGCCAGCAGCTCAGGGTATGGAGGCTACACCTTC. It specifies CASSSGYGGYTF.

V gene TRBV30 combines with J gene TRBJ2-5; 10 bases are shared with TRBD1. Germline assignment: CDR1 GTSNPN and CDR2 SVGIG (reference sequence). J gave up 4 bases and V 3 bases, and 5 bases lay outside the gene matches. The CDR3 sequence is 14 residues long. The CDR3 nucleotides read TGTGCCTGGAGGTTCCGGGACAGGGGAGAGACCCAGTACTTC. It translates to CAWRFRDRGETQYF.

The chain couples TRBV29-1 to TRBJ1-2; D gene uncertain. The CDR3 sequence is 12 residues long. The V end was cut by 3 bases, the J end by 0 bases, with 5 bases between. Germline assignment: CDR1 SQVTM and CDR2 ANQGSEA. The CDR3 bases are TGCAGCGTTGATCGGTCTAACTATGGCTACACCTTC. It codes for CSVDRSNYGYTF.

The chain recombines TRBV12-3 or TRBV12-4 with TRBJ1-1; no clear D. Trimming took off 3 bases at V and 8 bases at J, with 7 bases between the two ends. The CDR3 extends over 11 amino acids. CDR3 sequence: CASSFTGEAFF. The CDR3 DNA reads as TGTGCCAGCAGTTTTACGGGAGAAGCTTTCTTT.

The chain uses TRBV11-1 and TRBJ1-2, with D uncertain. The ends were cut back, 5 bases at V and 5 bases at J, with 9 bases in the middle. Germline V CDR1 and CDR2: SGHAT, FQDESV (reference sequence). This CDR3 is built from 12 residues. CDR3 sequence reads: CASSPGLYGYTF. CDR3 sequence (DNA): TGTGCCAGCAGCCCAGGACTTTATGGCTACACCTTC.

The gene calls are TRBV30 and TRBJ2-5; 7 positions agree with TRBD2. The junction had 7 bases not matched to a gene; V was cut back by 6 bases and J by 0 bases. This CDR3 spans 14 amino acids. CDR1 and CDR2 (germline): GTSNPN, SVGIG (reference sequence). The CDR3 DNA sequence: TGTGCCTGCCAAACTAGCGCCTACCAAGAGACCCAGTACTTC. This translates into CACQTSAYQETQYF.

This chain connects TRBV7-2 to TRBJ2-1; TRBD2 matches 14 bases. V lost 6 bases to trimming and J lost 5 bases; unmatched junction nucleotides: 12. The CDR3 spans 18 residues. Germline V gene lookup returns CDR1 SGHTA and CDR2 FQGNSA. CDR3 sequence (DNA): TGTGCCAGCAGTCGGCGTCCGGGACTAGCGGGGGAGGACAATGAGCAGTTCTTC. It is translated as CASSRRPGLAGEDNEQFF. The full variable domain, completed using reference TRBV7-2 and TRBJ2-1, is GAGVSQSPSNKVTEKGKDVELRCDPISGHTALYWYRQSLGQGLEFLIYFQGNSAPDKSGLPSDRFSAERTGGSVSTLTIQRTQQEDSAVYLCASSRRPGLAGEDNEQFFGPGTRLTVL.

The chain links TRBV28 to TRBJ1-2; 7 nucleotides agree with TRBD1. CDR1 MDHEN and CDR2 SYDVKM come from the germline V gene. Trimming removed 3 bases from V and 8 bases from J; junction bases left unmatched: 15. The CDR3 is 16 amino acids. In nucleotides, the CDR3 is TGTGCCAGCAGTTTTTTGAGCGGTAGACAGGGAAGAGGCTACACCTTC. Translation: CASSFLSGRQGRGYTF.

V is TRBV28 and J is TRBJ2-1; 13 bases map to TRBD2. Germline V gives CDR1 MDHEN, CDR2 SYDVKM. CDR3 length: 15 amino acids. J was trimmed by 8 bases and V by 7 bases; bases with no gene match: 8. For the CDR3, the DNA is TGTGCCAGCACCCTAGGACTAGCGGGGGTCCATGAGCAGTTCTTC. Protein product: CASTLGLAGVHEQFF.

The rearrangement uses TRBV4-1 and TRBJ2-1; D might be TRBD1 (5 bases). The CDR3 consists of 16 residues. The V gene lost 0 bases and the J gene lost 5 bases, with 14 bases spanning the gap. Germline CDR1 is MGHRA and CDR2 is YSYEKL. The CDR3, as DNA: TGCGCCAGCAGCCAAGATGCAGGGCCCTCAAACAATGAGCAGTTCTTC. This translates into CASSQDAGPSNNEQFF.

This chain links TRBV6-4 with TRBJ2-5; 14 bases fit TRBD2. V trimming: 6 bases; J trimming: 2 bases; junction bases outside the gene matches: 17. The germline gives CDR1 MRHNA, CDR2 SNTAGT. The CDR3 consists of 20 residues. The CDR3 DNA follows: TGTGCCAGCAGCGATCGGGGGACTAGCGGGAGCCTTCCGGAACAAGAGACCCAGTACTTC. It specifies CASSDRGTSGSLPEQETQYF.

This clone showed up just once. The rearrangement joins TRBV14 to TRBJ1-2, with no clear D. V lost 1 base, J lost 4 bases, and 16 bases lay in between. Germline V gene sequence: CDR1 SGHDN, CDR2 FVKESK. This CDR3 spans 16 amino acids. In DNA form, the CDR3 reads TGTGCCAGCAGCCAAGGCTCAGGACTCGAGGGCTATGGCTACACCTTC. Its translation: CASSQGSGLEGYGYTF. Complete variable domain (other parts from reference TRBV14 and TRBJ1-2): EAGVTQFPSHSVIEKGQTVTLRCDPISGHDNLYWYRRVMGKEIKFLLHFVKESKQDESGMPNNRFLAERTGGTYSTLKVQPAELEDSGVYFCASSQGSGLEGYGYTFGSGTRLTVV.

The CDR3 coding sequence is TGCAGCGTTGATGTAGGGGTTGATACGCAGTATTTT. It translates to CSVDVGVDTQYF. This rearrangement joins TRBV29-1 to TRBJ2-3, with D perhaps matching TRBD1 (5 bases). This CDR3 comprises 12 residues. Trimming cost V 3 bases and J 6 bases, with 10 bases left between them. The germline V gene encodes CDR1 SQVTM and CDR2 ANQGSEA.

The chain is built from TRBV24-1 and TRBJ1-1, with 8 bases aligning to TRBD1. Unmatched junction bases numbered 10, after V lost 1 base and J lost 1 base. The CDR3 runs 18 residues. Germline CDR1 reads KGHDR; CDR2 reads SFDVKD. The CDR3 here is CATSDFRDRGLANTEAFF. The DNA of the CDR3 is TGTGCCACCAGTGATTTCCGCGACAGGGGTTTGGCGAACACTGAAGCTTTCTTT.

The chain employs TRBV7-6 and TRBJ2-7, with 12 bases matching TRBD2. CDR3 length: 15 amino acids. CDR1 is SGHVS, CDR2 FNYEAQ, per germline. V lost 5 bases to trimming and J lost 7 bases; unmatched junction nucleotides: 9. CDR3 residues: CASSRGLAGTEEQYF. The CDR3 region has the DNA TGTGCCAGCAGCCGGGGACTAGCGGGCACAGAAGAGCAGTACTTC.

J is TRBJ2-5 and V is TRBV23-1; D is perhaps TRBD1 (5 bases). TRBV23-1 is sorted into the ORF group, with uncertain function. The CDR3 covers 14 residues. V shed 2 bases and J shed 0 bases, with 7 bases lying between them. The CDR3 sequence is CASSQDRDQETQYF. The CDR3 DNA reads TGCGCCAGCAGTCAAGACAGAGACCAAGAGACCCAGTACTTC.